This T cell receptor (beta chain) came from a study of cytomegalovirus exposure and HLA in healthy donors. At the time of sampling, donors were nominally healthy, though unrecorded immune exposures were likely. From germline, CDR1 is SEHNR and CDR2 FQNEAQ (reference sequence). With 7 bases clipped from V and 15 bases from J, the junction kept 12 bases outside the gene matches. CDR3 length equals 12 residues. Amplification used 60 Vbeta primers and 13 Jbeta primers. Only in-frame clones appear in the TCRdb table, and some are missing; sequencing was by immunoSEQ multiplex PCR. The data show about 150,000 clones, with more than 65% seen just once and 5.5% to 6% held by the top ten.

Material: PBMCs. The gene calls are TRBV7-9 and TRBJ2-1; 7 bases fit TRBD1. The receptor's source is a man younger than 45 in good health and CMV-seropositive. CDR3: CASKPPKGTAFF. The DNA for the CDR3 is TGTGCCAGCAAACCTCCGAAAGGGACAGCGTTCTTC.